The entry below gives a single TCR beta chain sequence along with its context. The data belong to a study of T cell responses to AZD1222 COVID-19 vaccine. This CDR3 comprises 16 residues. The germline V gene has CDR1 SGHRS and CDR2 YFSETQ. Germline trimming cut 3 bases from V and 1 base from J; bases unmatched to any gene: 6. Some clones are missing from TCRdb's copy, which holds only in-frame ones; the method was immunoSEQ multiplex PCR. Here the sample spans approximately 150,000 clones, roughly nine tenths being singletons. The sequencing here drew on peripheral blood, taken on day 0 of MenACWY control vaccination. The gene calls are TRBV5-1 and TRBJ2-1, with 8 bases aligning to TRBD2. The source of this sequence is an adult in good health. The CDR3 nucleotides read TGCGCCAGCAGCTGGGGGGCGGGAGGATCCTACAATGAGCAGTTCTTC. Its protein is CASSWGAGGSYNEQFF.